This entry lists 24 T cell receptor beta chains sequenced from one sample in a study of T cells in Graves' hyperthyroidism and ophthalmopathy. From RNA transcripts, TCR beta CDR3 regions were amplified. HTBI primers were the set used in a first-round RT-PCR of the TCR CDR3. TCRdb called the multiplex PCR reads again in MiXCR, with one record for every CDR3 protein. The sample holds hundreds of thousands of distinct CDR3 sequences, around 21% seen once. Specimen: blood. The source is a man between 25 and 39 years old with Graves' ophthalmopathy.

V usage is TRBV24-1 and J usage is TRBJ2-3; TRBD2 is a possible D gene (5 bases). Between the trimmed V and J ends, which lost 7 bases and 6 bases, there was a span of 16 bases. CDR3 length: 14 amino acids. Per the germline V gene, CDR1 is KGHDR and CDR2 is SFDVKD. CDR3 loop: CATSSPSRGDTQYF. The CDR3 region has the DNA TGTGCCACCAGCTCACCCTCTCGCGGGGATACGCAGTATTTT.

This clonotype was counted a few times. J is TRBJ1-2 and V is TRBV28; D gene unclear. The CDR3 consists of 13 residues. Trimming stripped 6 bases from V and 5 bases from J, with 13 bases between. The germline gives CDR1 MDHEN, CDR2 SYDVKM. The CDR3 loop reads CASSQAGPYGYTF. The CDR3 DNA is TGTGCCAGCAGCCAGGCCGGACCTTATGGCTACACCTTC.

This clonotype was seen a few times. The rearrangement joins TRBV7-7 to TRBJ2-7; 8 bases are a match to TRBD1. Germline CDR1 SSHAT, CDR2 FNYEAQ (reference sequence). This CDR3 spans 15 amino acids. For the CDR3, the DNA is TGTGCTAGCGAACATAGGACAGGGCTTTTATACGAGCAGTACTTC. Its protein product is CASEHRTGLLYEQYF.

About this clonotype: Its ends do not fully match the called genes, so a read error is possible. The rearrangement uses TRBV6-2 or TRBV6-3 and TRBJ2-2; D is possibly TRBD2 (6 bases). This CDR3 is built from 15 residues. From germline, CDR1 is MNHEY and CDR2 SVGEGT. The CDR3 DNA follows: TGTGTCAGCAGTCGCCCCTTCATGGAGGGCGGGGAGCTGTTTTTT. Protein: CVSSRPFMEGGELFF.

In its sample, this clonotype was seen many times. The V and J genes are TRBV29-1 and TRBJ1-1, with D hard to call. Deletions cut 5 bases from V and 3 bases from J, with 7 bases between. Germline-derived CDR1 and CDR2 are SQVTM and ANQGSEA. The CDR3 contains 11 residues. The CDR3 coding sequence is TGCAGCGTTTCCGCAGACACTGAAGCTTTCTTT. It yields the protein CSVSADTEAFF. The full variable domain, completed using reference TRBV29-1 and TRBJ1-1, is SAVISQKPSRDICQRGTSLTIQCQVDSQVTMMFWYRQQPGQSLTLIATANQGSEATYESGFVIDKFPISRPNLTFSTLTVSNMSPEDSSIYLCSVSADTEAFFGQGTRLTVV.

In this sample, this clonotype turned up a few times. The chain uses TRBV18 and TRBJ2-6; the match to TRBD1 covers 7 bases. Per germline, CDR1 KGHSH and CDR2 LQKENI. V was clipped by 1 base and J by 0 bases; unmatched bases: 0. The CDR3 consists of 16 residues. CDR3 loop: CASSPQGASGANVLTF. The CDR3 DNA sequence: TGTGCCAGCTCACCACAGGGGGCCTCTGGGGCCAACGTCCTGACTTTC.

This clonotype was counted between two and nine times. V and J are TRBV9 and TRBJ2-5; unclear D gene. V was cut by 6 bases and J by 2 bases, with 20 bases left in between. The CDR3 runs 16 residues. Germline V gene sequence: CDR1 SGDLS, CDR2 YYNGEE. CDR3 region: CASTRGPRLLQETQYF. The CDR3 DNA is TGTGCCAGCACCCGTGGTCCGAGACTCCTACAAGAGACCCAGTACTTC.

The gene calls are TRBV6-1 and TRBJ2-7, with D perhaps matching TRBD2 (5 bases). Germline assignment: CDR1 MNHNS and CDR2 SASEGT. The CDR3 is 12 amino acids. Trimming cost V 11 bases and J 2 bases, with 13 bases left between them. CDR3 region: CASMYGAYEQYF. In DNA, the CDR3 is TGTGCCTCGATGTACGGGGCCTACGAGCAGTACTTC.

This clonotype has at least ten counts. V usage is TRBV5-6 and J usage is TRBJ2-7, with 7 nucleotides matching TRBD1. CDR3 length equals 13 residues. The germline V gene encodes CDR1 SGHDT and CDR2 YYEEEE. With V trimmed by 4 bases and J by 3 bases, 4 bases remained unmatched. The CDR3 loop is CASSRQGYYEQYF. The CDR3 DNA reads TGTGCCAGCAGCCGACAGGGATACTACGAGCAGTACTTC.

This clonotype was seen only a few times. The chain has TRBV5-5 and TRBJ2-7; possibly TRBD1 for D (6 bases). There are 14 residues in the CDR3. V was clipped by 4 bases and J by 2 bases, with 13 bases between them. Looked up from germline, CDR1 is SGHKS and CDR2 is YYEKEE (reference sequence). This CDR3 is CASSPRQATYEQYF. The DNA of the CDR3 is TGTGCCAGCAGCCCTCGACAGGCGACCTACGAGCAGTACTTC.

This clonotype was seen ten or more times. The rearrangement links TRBV3-1 to TRBJ1-5; D not resolved. The length of the CDR3 is 14 residues. CDR1 is LGHDT, CDR2 YNNKEL, per germline (reference sequence). The germline V and J ends were trimmed by 7 bases and 2 bases, with 12 bases remaining between them. Here the CDR3 DNA reads TGTGCCAGCACCCACGGGGTAGGCAATCAGCCCCAGCATTTT. The encoded protein is CASTHGVGNQPQHF.

This clonotype was observed a few times. The gene calls are TRBV2 and TRBJ2-2; 13 positions match TRBD2. Germline values: CDR1 SNHLY, CDR2 FYNNEI. The junction had 15 bases not matched to a gene; V was cut back by 7 bases and J by 10 bases. The CDR3 length is 17 residues. The DNA of the CDR3 is TGTGCCAGCACCCTCTGGGGACTAGCGGGAAGTAGGGAGGAGCTGTTTTTT. Its translation: CASTLWGLAGSREELFF.

This chain uses TRBV7-2 with TRBJ2-2; 7 positions agree with TRBD1. The CDR3 spans 17 residues. CDR1 is SGHTA and CDR2 is FQGNSA in the germline V gene. Trimming removed 3 bases from V and 2 bases from J; junction bases left unmatched: 9. The CDR3 bases are TGTGCCAGCAGCTTTACTCCGGGACAGCGAAACACCGGGGAGCTGTTTTTT. Amino acid sequence: CASSFTPGQRNTGELFF.

This clonotype was detected only a few times. The chain uses TRBV7-3 and TRBJ2-3, with 9 bases that match TRBD2. The V and J ends lost 1 base and 1 base, in that order; junction bases with no gene match: 21. In germline, CDR1 is SGHTA, CDR2 FQGTGA. This CDR3 contains 22 residues. This chain's CDR3 is CASSLNPPGGSGRVWGTDTQYF. The CDR3 nucleotides are TGTGCCAGCAGCTTAAACCCCCCAGGAGGTAGCGGGAGAGTTTGGGGCACAGATACGCAGTATTTT.

Ten or more counts support this clonotype. The gene calls are TRBV28 and TRBJ2-5, with D possibly TRBD2 on 5 matching bases. Per the germline V gene, CDR1 is MDHEN and CDR2 is SYDVKM. V was trimmed by 6 bases and J by 7 bases, leaving 15 bases between them. The CDR3 length is 13 residues. Here the CDR3 DNA reads TGTGCCAGCAGCCCTCTGACCGCGGGGACCCAGTACTTC. Translation: CASSPLTAGTQYF.

This clonotype was recorded a few times. J is TRBJ2-7 and V is TRBV4-2; 7 bases agree with TRBD2. Germline V gene data show CDR1 as LGHNA and CDR2 as YNFKEQ. Trimming cost V 4 bases and J 0 bases; bases outside gene matches: 6. This CDR3 comprises 15 residues. The CDR3 sequence is CASSLNRDYSYEQYF. DNA for the CDR3: TGTGCCAGCAGCCTAAACCGGGACTACTCCTACGAGCAGTACTTC.

The rearrangement joins TRBV4-1 to TRBJ2-3; D may be TRBD2 (6 bases). Trimming removed 1 base at V and 3 bases at J, with 11 bases between. The CDR3 runs to 15 residues. The germline CDR1 and CDR2 sequences are MGHRA and YSYEKL. In nucleotides, the CDR3 is TGCGCCAGCAGCCAAGTGGAGGGAATGACAGATACGCAGTATTTT. Translation gives CASSQVEGMTDTQYF.

This clonotype appeared a few times. V usage is TRBV3-1 and J usage is TRBJ2-1; a possible D gene is TRBD1 (5 bases). The CDR3 extends over 17 amino acids. The V and J ends lost 0 bases and 10 bases respectively, with 22 bases between them. Germline loops: CDR1 LGHDT, CDR2 YNNKEL (reference sequence). CDR3 coding DNA: TGTGCCAGCAGCCAAGACAGGGAACAGGTCATGATTGGGGAGCAGTTCTTC. This gives the protein CASSQDREQVMIGEQFF.

The V gene is TRBV2, the J gene TRBJ2-2; 8 nucleotides agree with TRBD2. The ends lost 7 bases at V and 0 bases at J; junction bases unmatched: 1. CDR1 is SNHLY, CDR2 FYNNEI, per germline. The CDR3 spans 14 residues. CDR3 nucleotides: TGTGCCAGCATGACTAGCGCGAACACCGGGGAGCTGTTTTTT. Its protein product is CASMTSANTGELFF. The whole variable domain, filled in from reference TRBV2 and TRBJ2-2, reads EPEVTQTPSHQVTQMGQEVILRCVPISNHLYFYWYRQILGQKVEFLVSFYNNEISEKSEIFDDQFSVERPDGSNFTLKIRSTKLEDSAMYFCASMTSANTGELFFGEGSRLTVL.

In its sample, this clonotype was seen a few times. The rearrangement joins TRBV28 to TRBJ2-5; D ambiguous. The CDR3 is made up of 14 amino acids. Germline V gene sequence: CDR1 MDHEN, CDR2 SYDVKM. Trimming removed 4 bases from V and 1 base from J, with 10 bases in between. The CDR3 region has the DNA TGTGCCAGCAGTTCCACACGGCTCCAAGAGACCCAGTACTTC. This gives the protein CASSSTRLQETQYF.

The V and J genes are TRBV29-1 and TRBJ1-1; D is undetermined. V lost 6 bases to trimming and J lost 5 bases, with 13 bases between them. CDR3 size: 12 residues. From germline, CDR1 is SQVTM and CDR2 ANQGSEA. The CDR3 is CSVGGYLTEAFF. Here the CDR3 DNA reads TGCAGCGTGGGTGGGTACTTGACTGAAGCTTTCTTT.

This clonotype was seen more than once but under ten times. The chain employs TRBV29-1 and TRBJ2-1, with TRBD2 matching 12 bases. V lost 2 bases and J lost 9; bases outside the gene matches: 5. The CDR3 extends over 14 amino acids. CDR1 and CDR2 from the germline V gene are SQVTM and ANQGSEA. The CDR3 DNA sequence: TGCAGCGTTGAAAAACGACTAGCGGGAGTTGAGCAGTTCTTC. Its protein product is CSVEKRLAGVEQFF.

This clonotype was seen at least ten times. V gene TRBV11-2 combines with J gene TRBJ2-3; D is unresolved. This CDR3 comprises 13 residues. V lost 2 bases and J 2 bases, leaving 5 bases between the germline ends. Looked up from germline, CDR1 is SGHAT and CDR2 is FQNNGV. The CDR3 DNA reads as TGTGCCAGCAGCTTATTGACCACAGATACGCAGTATTTT. Translated, it gives CASSLLTTDTQYF.

The gene calls are TRBV30 and TRBJ2-2; D is undetermined. The J call may not be correct, given that the DNA end is closer to TRBJ1-1. Germline V gene sequence: CDR1 GTSNPN, CDR2 SVGIG (reference sequence). The CDR3 contains 11 residues. This CDR3 is CAWSTQARAFF. The CDR3 DNA follows: TGTGCCTGGAGTACCCAGGCTAGAGCTTTCTTT.